These 28 T cell receptor beta chains were all obtained from the same sample, sequenced in a study of cytomegalovirus exposure and HLA in healthy donors. TCRdb keeps only in-frame clones here, not all; method: immunoSEQ multiplex PCR. The sample consists of 85,000 to 130,000 clones, roughly nine tenths of them appearing once. Material for sequencing was PBMCs. The receptors derive from a woman younger than 30 in good health and CMV-seropositive.

The gene calls are TRBV27 and TRBJ1-5; D is unresolved. Trimming removed 1 base at V and 6 bases at J, with 10 bases between. The length of the CDR3 is 14 residues. The V gene's germline CDR1 is MNHEY and CDR2 SMNVEV (reference sequence). Here the CDR3 DNA reads TGTGCCAGCAGTTTATTCGGGGTAGGTCAGCCCCAGCATTTT. Amino acids: CASSLFGVGQPQHF.

The rearrangement uses TRBV6-1 and TRBJ1-5; 8 bases agree with TRBD1. Germline V gene data show CDR1 as MNHNS and CDR2 as SASEGT. This CDR3 region has 14 residues. With 7 bases clipped from V and 5 bases from J, the junction kept 7 bases outside the gene matches. CDR3 coding DNA: TGTGCCAGCACGGAGACAGGGGCGGATCAGCCCCAGCATTTT. The encoded protein is CASTETGADQPQHF.

The chain combines TRBV5-6 with TRBJ1-4, with a weak D call TRBD1 (6 bases). Germline V gene sequence: CDR1 SGHDT, CDR2 YYEEEE. This CDR3 spans 14 amino acids. The V and J ends lost 6 bases and 5 bases respectively, with 14 bases between them. The CDR3 DNA reads TGTGCCAGCACGTCGACAGGCAAAAATGAAAAACTGTTTTTT. This codes for CASTSTGKNEKLFF.

In nucleotides, the CDR3 is TGTGCCAGTAGTATATTCGGACAGGGGACGGCCGGAGATACGCAGTATTTT. Its protein product is CASSIFGQGTAGDTQYF. The J gene is TRBJ2-3, the V gene TRBV19; 9 nucleotides align to TRBD1. V was pared by 2 bases and J by 5 bases, with 11 bases of the junction left unmatched. In germline, CDR1 is LNHDA, CDR2 SQIVND (reference sequence). The CDR3 is 17 amino acids.

The rearrangement uses TRBV5-4 and TRBJ2-5; 7 bases are a match to TRBD2. The ends lost 2 bases at V and 0 bases at J; junction bases unmatched: 1. The CDR3 length is 14 residues. Germline-derived CDR1 and CDR2 are SGHNT and YYREEE (reference sequence). CDR3 DNA sequence: TGTGCCAGCAGCTTCGGACTAGACCAAGAGACCCAGTACTTC. This encodes CASSFGLDQETQYF.

This chain uses TRBV7-9 with TRBJ2-3; TRBD1 aligns across 7 bases. The V gene end was trimmed by 0 bases and the J gene end by 5 bases; junction bases not matched to a gene: 8. The CDR3 covers 16 residues. The germline V gene encodes CDR1 SEHNR and CDR2 FQNEAQ (reference sequence). The CDR3 spells CASSLALRQGGDTQYF. CDR3 sequence (DNA): TGTGCCAGCAGCTTAGCACTCCGACAGGGTGGAGATACGCAGTATTTT.

V is TRBV7-2 and J is TRBJ2-2; D possibly corresponds to TRBD1 (6 bases). Germline assignment: CDR1 SGHTA and CDR2 FQGNSA. With 7 bases removed from V and 6 bases from J, the gap between germline ends came to 18 bases. The CDR3 extends over 15 amino acids. The CDR3 region has the DNA TGTGCCAGCACCCCCTGGACAGACCTGTCCGGGGAGCTGTTTTTT. Protein: CASTPWTDLSGELFF.

The V and J genes are TRBV1 and TRBJ1-1; TRBD1, the table's D call, lacks a check against the DNA. TRBV1 is a pseudogene. The CDR3 has 15 residues. CDR3 sequence (DNA): TGCACCAGCAGCCAAGTTCAGACAGATATCCTTGAAGCTTTCTTT. Its protein product is CTSSQVQTDILEAFF.

The CDR3 coding sequence is TGTGCCAGCAGCTCCGTCGGACTAGCCGGCCACGAGCAGTACTTC. It is translated as CASSSVGLAGHEQYF. The chain couples TRBV13 to TRBJ2-7; 8 bases are a match to TRBD2. The CDR3 is made up of 15 amino acids. CDR1 is PRHDT and CDR2 is FYEKMQ in the germline V gene (reference sequence). V trimming: 4 bases; J trimming: 5 bases; junction bases outside the gene matches: 10.

V gene TRBV28 combines with J gene TRBJ2-7, with TRBD2 matching over 9 bases. J lost 0 bases, V lost 3 bases, and 6 bases had no gene match. The length of the CDR3 is 16 residues. Germline CDR1 reads MDHEN; CDR2 reads SYDVKM. CDR3 region: CASSFSGGPHSYEQYF. DNA for the CDR3: TGTGCCAGCAGTTTTAGCGGGGGACCTCACTCCTACGAGCAGTACTTC.

The gene calls are TRBV19 and TRBJ1-6; TRBD1 might be the D (6 bases). The CDR3 runs to 13 residues. Deletions cut 9 bases from V and 8 bases from J, with 14 bases between. Germline CDR1 is LNHDA and CDR2 is SQIVND (reference sequence). The CDR3 spells CASNGDNYSPLHF. The DNA of the CDR3 is TGTGCCAGCAACGGGGACAATTATTCACCCCTCCACTTT.

The chain links TRBV11-2 to TRBJ1-6; D may be TRBD1 (5 bases). V was cut by 6 bases and J by 7 bases, with 13 bases left in between. The CDR3 covers 14 residues. Germline V gene lookup returns CDR1 SGHAT and CDR2 FQNNGV. CDR3 sequence: CASRLGQANSPLHF. In nucleotides, the CDR3 is TGTGCCAGCAGGCTAGGACAAGCAAATTCACCCCTCCACTTT.

The chain is built from TRBV6-1 and TRBJ2-5, with 9 nucleotides matching TRBD2. Germline V gene lookup returns CDR1 MNHNS and CDR2 SASEGT. V trimming: 4 bases; J trimming: 2 bases; junction bases outside the gene matches: 14. This CDR3 spans 18 amino acids. This CDR3 is CASSGPWATSGFQETQYF. The CDR3 DNA is TGTGCCAGCAGTGGGCCCTGGGCGACTAGCGGCTTTCAAGAGACCCAGTACTTC.

The genes are TRBV15 and TRBJ1-1; D gene ambiguous. CDR3 length equals 12 residues. Trimming shortened V by 5 bases and J by 6 bases, and 10 bases separated the two germline ends. From germline, CDR1 is LNHNV and CDR2 YYDKDF (reference sequence). The CDR3 nucleotides are TGTGCCACCAGCGCCCGAGAGCCTGAAGCTTTCTTT. This translates into CATSAREPEAFF.

The chain is built from TRBV6-5 and TRBJ2-3; 9 nucleotides line up with TRBD1. V dropped 6 bases and J dropped 1; count of bases not matched to a gene: 5. The CDR3 runs to 15 residues. CDR1 is MNHEY and CDR2 is SVGAGI in the germline V gene. The CDR3 DNA is TGTGCCAGCAGACGAACAGGGGGCGGCACAGATACGCAGTATTTT. Encoded protein: CASRRTGGGTDTQYF.

The chain couples TRBV10-3 to TRBJ2-7; 16 bases align to TRBD2. V trimming: 5 bases; J trimming: 5 bases; junction bases outside the gene matches: 9. Per the germline V gene, CDR1 is ENHRY and CDR2 is SYGVKD. The CDR3 runs to 17 residues. The CDR3 sequence: CAISQPGLAGGRDEQYF. CDR3 nucleotides: TGTGCCATCAGTCAACCGGGACTAGCGGGGGGGCGCGACGAGCAGTACTTC.

The chain joins TRBV28 to TRBJ1-4, with no clear D. This CDR3 is 13 amino acids long. Germline V gene data show CDR1 as MDHEN and CDR2 as SYDVKM. The V end was cut by 5 bases, the J end by 5 bases, with 9 bases between. CDR3 amino acids: CASSRQVNEKLFF. The DNA for the CDR3 is TGTGCCAGCAGTCGGCAGGTCAATGAAAAACTGTTTTTT.

The rearrangement uses TRBV4-1 and TRBJ2-3; perhaps TRBD2 as D (7 bases). This CDR3 has 15 amino acids. With 5 bases removed from V and 3 bases from J, the gap between germline ends came to 15 bases. Per the germline V gene, CDR1 is MGHRA and CDR2 is YSYEKL. Here the CDR3 reads CASSGVEGGTDTQYF. The CDR3 nucleotides are TGCGCCAGCAGCGGAGTAGAGGGGGGGACAGATACGCAGTATTTT.

The rearrangement links TRBV5-4 to TRBJ2-1, with TRBD2 matching 8 bases. CDR1 is SGHNT, CDR2 YYREEE, per germline (reference sequence). The V and J ends lost 4 bases and 3 bases, in that order; junction bases with no gene match: 12. This CDR3 contains 17 residues. The CDR3, as DNA: TGTGCCAGCAGCGGAGGGCAGCGGGGGAGGAACTACAATGAGCAGTTCTTC. It translates to CASSGGQRGRNYNEQFF.

V is TRBV9 and J is TRBJ1-3, with TRBD1 matching over 8 bases. CDR1 is SGDLS, CDR2 YYNGEE, per germline. CDR3 length: 16 residues. J lost 4 bases, V lost 3 bases, and 9 bases had no gene match. The CDR3: CASSAAGQAAGNTIYF. In nucleotides, the CDR3 is TGTGCCAGCAGCGCCGCGGGACAGGCCGCGGGAAACACCATATATTTT. The whole variable domain, filled in from reference TRBV9 and TRBJ1-3, reads DSGVTQTPKHLITATGQRVTLRCSPRSGDLSVYWYQQSLDQGLQFLIQYYNGEERAKGNILERFSAQQFPDLHSELNLSSLELGDSALYFCASSAAGQAAGNTIYFGEGSWLTVV.

V gene TRBV28 combines with J gene TRBJ2-5; 9 bases match TRBD1. The CDR3 sequence is 15 residues long. J gave up 5 bases and V 2 bases, and 6 bases lay outside the gene matches. Per the germline V gene, CDR1 is MDHEN and CDR2 is SYDVKM. In DNA form, the CDR3 reads TGTGCCAGCAGTTTACCCGGGACAGGGCTCGAGACCCAGTACTTC. Its protein is CASSLPGTGLETQYF.

This clone was observed a few times. V usage is TRBV6-1 and J usage is TRBJ1-5; 8 bases are a match to TRBD1. The CDR3 spans 13 residues. Unmatched junction bases numbered 6, after V lost 8 bases and J lost 6 bases. The V gene's germline CDR1 is MNHNS and CDR2 SASEGT. Here the CDR3 DNA reads TGTGCCAGCCTCGCAGGGGGCGGTCAGCCCCAGCATTTT. Translating gives CASLAGGGQPQHF.

V and J are TRBV7-9 and TRBJ2-7; no definite D call. Germline CDR1 is SEHNR and CDR2 is FQNEAQ (reference sequence). The CDR3 length is 12 residues. Between the trimmed V and J ends, which lost 7 bases and 4 bases, there was a span of 11 bases. The CDR3 DNA sequence: TGTGCCAGCATGCGTTTCCCTTACGAGCAGTACTTC. It encodes CASMRFPYEQYF.

J is TRBJ2-5 and V is TRBV4-1; TRBD2 matches 7 bases. The junction had 5 bases not matched to a gene; V was cut back by 1 base and J by 3 bases. The length of the CDR3 is 15 residues. Germline CDR1 MGHRA, CDR2 YSYEKL. The CDR3 region has the DNA TGCGCCAGCAGCCAAGTCTCTAGCGGTGAAGAGACCCAGTACTTC. This gives the protein CASSQVSSGEETQYF.

This chain joins TRBV18 and TRBJ1-3, with D unresolved. The V end was cut by 1 base, the J end by 0 bases, with 13 bases between. CDR3 length equals 17 residues. CDR1 is KGHSH and CDR2 is LQKENI in the germline V gene. CDR3 coding DNA: TGTGCCAGCTCACCACTACAGCGAACTAGCTCTGGAAACACCATATATTTT. Its translation: CASSPLQRTSSGNTIYF.

This clone has only a few counts. The chain is built from TRBV2 and TRBJ1-6; D is unresolved. Germline CDR1 and CDR2: SNHLY and FYNNEI. This CDR3 is built from 15 residues. V gave up 6 bases and J gave up 0 bases, with 9 bases separating them. Here the CDR3 DNA reads TGTGCCAGCAGGATCGAGTACTCCTATAATTCACCCCTCCACTTT. Its protein is CASRIEYSYNSPLHF.

CDR3 residues: CATGQGSTGELFF. CDR3 DNA: TGTGCCACGGGACAGGGGTCCACCGGGGAGCTGTTTTTT. This chain joins TRBV19 and TRBJ2-2; the match to TRBD1 covers 10 bases. From germline, CDR1 is LNHDA and CDR2 SQIVND (reference sequence). With 10 bases clipped from V and 4 bases from J, the junction kept 3 bases outside the gene matches. The CDR3 totals 13 residues.

This chain uses TRBV10-3 with TRBJ2-7; 9 nucleotides match TRBD1. Germline V gene lookup returns CDR1 ENHRY and CDR2 SYGVKD. The CDR3 loop spans 13 amino acids. After removal of 0 bases from V and 6 bases from J, the junction contained 0 bases not matched to a gene. The CDR3 sequence: CAISESDRGEQYF. CDR3 coding DNA: TGTGCCATCAGTGAGTCGGACAGGGGCGAGCAGTACTTC.